This TCR beta chain was documented in a study of a mutant IDH1 vaccine in newly diagnosed glioma. Note on this clone: Antigen unknown.

Trimming at V came to 7 bases and at J to 2 bases, leaving 12 bases not matched to a gene. Germline V gives CDR1 SNHLY, CDR2 FYNNEI. The CDR3 contains 16 residues. Clones were sequenced by immunoSEQ multiplex PCR, and TCRdb holds only the in-frame ones, with some missing. Among about 44,000 clones listed, 85% to 95% were seen once. The time point denotes: week 23, last vaccination. The content of each vaccine dose was 300 ug of mutant IDH1 20-mer peptide, and topical imiquimod accompanied it. Material: PBMCs, obtained from a glioma patient whose treatment included an IDH1 peptide vaccine. The clonotype comes from a man aged 50 to 59 with glioma. V is TRBV2 and J is TRBJ2-5, with 8 positions matching TRBD2. CDR3 residues: CASNVHRTSPQETQYF. For the CDR3, the DNA is TGTGCCAGCAACGTCCATCGGACTAGCCCACAAGAGACCCAGTACTTC.